This T cell receptor beta chain originates from a study of T-cell reconstitution after alpha-beta-depleted transplantation in children. Study-wide points: Expanded graft clones numbering several hundred reportedly gave rise to alpha-beta T cells about two months after transplant. Certain patients had high TCRbeta diversity at day 60, and it came from recipient T cells and thymic progenitors that survived.

This clonotype was recorded at least ten times. What it recognizes is unknown. Looked up from germline, CDR1 is MGHRA and CDR2 is YSYEKL. The CDR3 runs 17 residues. V gave up 1 base and J gave up 0 bases; unmatched junction bases: 7. Library preparation (for TCRbeta) was performed with unique molecular identifiers. Using its own MiXCR run on the PCR reads, TCRdb lists one record per CDR3 protein. The table records about 100,000 distinct CDR3 sequences, approximately 6.6% of them present only once. This TCR was recovered from a male patient aged 2 to 9 who had a stem cell transplant for acute lymphoblastic leukemia, so the T cells may come from the graft donor. This chain uses TRBV4-1 with TRBJ2-3; 7 positions match TRBD2. The sequencing here drew on PBMCs, mostly from graft donor cells, taken 360 days after TCRalphabeta/CD19-depleted stem cell transplant. For the CDR3, the DNA is TGCGCCAGCAGCCAAGGCCTATGGGGGGGGAGCACAGATACGCAGTATTTT. Amino acids: CASSQGLWGGSTDTQYF.